This entry lists 2 T cell receptor beta chains sequenced from one sample in a study of T-cell reconstitution after alpha-beta-depleted transplantation in children. Using unique molecular identifiers, the investigators prepared the TCRbeta library. TCRdb passed the PCR reads through MiXCR, listing each CDR3 protein once. The sample has 60,000 to 100,000 distinct CDR3 sequences; around a sixth are singletons. Sample: PBMCs, mostly from graft donor cells, taken 360 days after TCRalphabeta/CD19-depleted stem cell transplant. The source is a male patient under 10 years old who had a stem cell transplant for acute lymphoblastic leukemia, so the T cells may come from the graft donor.

This clonotype was seen a few times. The J gene is TRBJ2-3, the V gene TRBV9, with 8 bases identical to TRBD2. Germline lookup yields CDR1 SGDLS and CDR2 YYNGEE. Losses at the gene ends were 0 bases for V and 0 bases for J; bases not matched to a gene: 6. The CDR3 contains 17 residues. The CDR3 spells CASSVASTSGSTDTQYF. DNA of the CDR3: TGTGCCAGCAGCGTAGCTAGCACTAGCGGTAGCACAGATACGCAGTATTTT.

This CDR3 reads CASSFEAGRSYEQYF. CDR3 nucleotides: TGTGCCAGCAGCTTCGAAGCGGGACGCTCCTACGAGCAGTACTTC. This chain connects TRBV5-4 to TRBJ2-7, with 7 bases that match TRBD2. Losses at the gene ends were 2 bases for V and 0 bases for J; bases not matched to a gene: 5. Germline-derived CDR1 and CDR2 are SGHNT and YYREEE (reference sequence). There are 15 residues in the CDR3. Full variable domain (outside the CDR3, taken from reference TRBV5-4 and TRBJ2-7): ETGVTQSPTHLIKTRGQQVTLRCSSQSGHNTVSWYQQALGQGPQFIFQYYREEENGRGNFPPRFSGLQFPNYSSELNVNALELDDSALYLCASSFEAGRSYEQYFGPGTRLTVT.